This TCR beta chain was found in a study of T cells of healthy individuals. TCRdb independently ran MiXCR on the 5' RACE reads; one entry per CDR3 protein. There are approximately 50,000 distinct CDR3 sequences in the sample; 14% to 15% occur only once, and about 16% lies in the top ten. This clonotype was found a few times. Germline CDR1 is LGHNA and CDR2 is YSLEER. V was clipped by 1 base and J by 0 bases; unmatched bases: 7. The CDR3 is 19 residues long. J is TRBJ2-6 and V is TRBV4-3; TRBD1 aligns across 9 bases. The receptor comes from a human donor in good health. CDR3 amino acids: CASSQGRTGAFSGANVLTF. The CDR3 coding sequence is TGCGCCAGCAGCCAAGGCCGGACAGGGGCGTTCTCTGGGGCCAACGTCCTGACTTTC.